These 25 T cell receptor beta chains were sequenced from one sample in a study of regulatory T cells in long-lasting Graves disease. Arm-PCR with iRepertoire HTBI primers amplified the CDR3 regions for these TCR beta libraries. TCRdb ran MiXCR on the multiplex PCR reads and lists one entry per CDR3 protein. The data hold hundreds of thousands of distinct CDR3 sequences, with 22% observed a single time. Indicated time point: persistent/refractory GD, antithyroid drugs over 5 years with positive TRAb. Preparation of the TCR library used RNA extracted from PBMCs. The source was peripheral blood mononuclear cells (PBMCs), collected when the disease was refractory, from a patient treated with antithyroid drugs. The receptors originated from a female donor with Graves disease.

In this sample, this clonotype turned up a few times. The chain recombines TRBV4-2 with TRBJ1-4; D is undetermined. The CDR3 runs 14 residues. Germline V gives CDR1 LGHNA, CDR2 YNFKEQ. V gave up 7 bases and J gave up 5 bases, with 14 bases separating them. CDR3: CASNTLEINEKLFF. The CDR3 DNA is TGTGCCAGCAACACATTGGAGATAAATGAAAAACTGTTTTTT.

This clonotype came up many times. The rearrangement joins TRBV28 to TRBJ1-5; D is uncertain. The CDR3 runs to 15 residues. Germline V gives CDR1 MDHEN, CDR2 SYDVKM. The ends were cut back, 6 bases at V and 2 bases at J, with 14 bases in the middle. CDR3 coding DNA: TGTGCCAGCAGCTCACTTTCGATAGGCAATCAGCCCCAGCATTTT. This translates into CASSSLSIGNQPQHF. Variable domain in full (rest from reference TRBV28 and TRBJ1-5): DVKVTQSSRYLVKRTGEKVFLECVQDMDHENMFWYRQDPGLGLRLIYFSYDVKMKEKGDIPEGYSVSREKKERFSLILESASTNQTSMYLCASSSLSIGNQPQHFGDGTRLSIL.

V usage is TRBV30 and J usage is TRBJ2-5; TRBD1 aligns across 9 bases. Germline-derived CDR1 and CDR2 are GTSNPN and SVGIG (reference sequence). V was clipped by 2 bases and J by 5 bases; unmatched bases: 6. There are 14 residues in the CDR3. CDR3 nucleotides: TGTGCCTGGAGTACGGGACAGGGTGGGGAGACCCAGTACTTC. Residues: CAWSTGQGGETQYF.

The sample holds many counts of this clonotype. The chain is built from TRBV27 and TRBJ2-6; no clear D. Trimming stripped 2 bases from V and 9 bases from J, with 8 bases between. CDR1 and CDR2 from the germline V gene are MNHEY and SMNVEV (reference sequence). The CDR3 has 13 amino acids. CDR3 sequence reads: CASSLVSGNVLTF. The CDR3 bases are TGTGCCAGCAGTTTAGTGTCGGGCAACGTCCTGACTTTC.

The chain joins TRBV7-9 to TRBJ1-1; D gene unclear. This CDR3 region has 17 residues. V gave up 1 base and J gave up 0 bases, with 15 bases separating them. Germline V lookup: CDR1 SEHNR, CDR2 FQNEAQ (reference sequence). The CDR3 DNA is TGTGCCAGCAGCTTAGATAGAGGCGCCCTTATGAACACTGAAGCTTTCTTT. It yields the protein CASSLDRGALMNTEAFF.

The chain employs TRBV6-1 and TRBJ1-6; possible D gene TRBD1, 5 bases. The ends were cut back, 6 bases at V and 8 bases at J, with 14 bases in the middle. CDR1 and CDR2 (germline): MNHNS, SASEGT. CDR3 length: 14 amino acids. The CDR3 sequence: CASRKGTAYSPLHF. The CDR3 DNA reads TGTGCCAGCAGGAAAGGGACGGCCTATTCACCCCTCCACTTT.

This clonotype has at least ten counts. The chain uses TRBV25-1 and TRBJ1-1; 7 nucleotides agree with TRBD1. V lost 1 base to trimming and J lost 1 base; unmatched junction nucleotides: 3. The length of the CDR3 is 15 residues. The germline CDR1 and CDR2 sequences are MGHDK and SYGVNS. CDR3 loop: CASSEWTGENTEAFF. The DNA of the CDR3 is TGTGCCAGCAGTGAATGGACAGGAGAGAACACTGAAGCTTTCTTT.

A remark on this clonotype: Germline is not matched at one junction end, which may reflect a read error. The CDR3 spells CASNPTGGQGTQYF. Written as DNA, the CDR3 is TGTGCCAGTAATCCTACCGGGGGACAAGGGACCCAGTACTTC. This sequence joins TRBV19 and TRBJ2-5, with D perhaps assigned TRBD1 or TRBD2 (6 bases each). The length of the CDR3 is 14 residues. The germline CDR1 and CDR2 sequences are LNHDA and SQIVND (reference sequence). Looking up the rest from reference TRBV19 and TRBJ2-5 gives the full variable domain: DGGITQSPKYLFRKEGQNVTLSCEQNLNHDAMYWYRQDPGQGLRLIYYSQIVNDFQKGDIAEGYSVSREKKESFPLTVTSAQKNPTAFYLCASNPTGGQGTQYFGPGTRLLVL.

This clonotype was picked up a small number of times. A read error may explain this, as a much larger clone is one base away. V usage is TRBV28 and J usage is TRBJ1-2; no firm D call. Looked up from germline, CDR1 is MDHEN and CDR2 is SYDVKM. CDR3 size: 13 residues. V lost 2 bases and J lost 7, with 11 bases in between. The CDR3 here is CASSLLSGRGYTF. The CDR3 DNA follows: TGTGCCAGCAGTTTACTTAGCGGCCGTGGCTACACCTTC.

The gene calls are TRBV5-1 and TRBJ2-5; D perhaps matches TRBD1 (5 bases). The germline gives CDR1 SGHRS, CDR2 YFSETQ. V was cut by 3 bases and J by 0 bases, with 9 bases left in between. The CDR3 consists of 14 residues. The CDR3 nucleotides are TGCGCCAGCAGCTCCGACAGAGACCAAGAGACCCAGTACTTC. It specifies CASSSDRDQETQYF.

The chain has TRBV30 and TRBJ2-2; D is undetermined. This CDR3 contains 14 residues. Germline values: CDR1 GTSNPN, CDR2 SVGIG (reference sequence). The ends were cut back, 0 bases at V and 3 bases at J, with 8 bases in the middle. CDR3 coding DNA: TGTGCCTGGAGTGTAGGGCTGCACACCGGGGAGCTGTTTTTT. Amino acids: CAWSVGLHTGELFF.

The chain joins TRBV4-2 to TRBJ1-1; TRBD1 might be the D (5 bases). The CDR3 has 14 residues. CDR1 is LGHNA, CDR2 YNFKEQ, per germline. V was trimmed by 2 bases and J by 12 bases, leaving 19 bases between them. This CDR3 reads CASSQRGTDPVTFF. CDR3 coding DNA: TGTGCCAGCAGCCAACGAGGGACCGACCCTGTGACTTTCTTT.

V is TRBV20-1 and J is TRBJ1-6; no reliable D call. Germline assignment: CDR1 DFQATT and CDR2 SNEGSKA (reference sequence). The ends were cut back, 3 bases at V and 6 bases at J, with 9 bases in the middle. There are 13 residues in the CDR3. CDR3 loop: CSASPAGNSPLHF. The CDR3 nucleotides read TGCAGTGCTAGTCCGGCTGGTAATTCACCCCTCCACTTT.

In nucleotides, the CDR3 is TGTGCCATCAGCGACTCAGGACTAGCGGAGCAGTACTTC. Translation gives CAISDSGLAEQYF. The rearrangement joins TRBV10-3 to TRBJ2-7; 9 nucleotides line up with TRBD2. Germline V CDR1 and CDR2: ENHRY, SYGVKD. With V trimmed by 6 bases and J by 7 bases, 7 bases remained unmatched. This CDR3 is 13 amino acids long.

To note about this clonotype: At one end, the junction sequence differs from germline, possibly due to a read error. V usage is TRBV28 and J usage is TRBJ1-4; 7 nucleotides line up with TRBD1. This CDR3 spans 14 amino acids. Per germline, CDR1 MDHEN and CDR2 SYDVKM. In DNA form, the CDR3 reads TGTGCCAGCAGTTGCACAGGGGCGAGGGAAAAATTGTTTTTT. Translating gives CASSCTGAREKLFF.

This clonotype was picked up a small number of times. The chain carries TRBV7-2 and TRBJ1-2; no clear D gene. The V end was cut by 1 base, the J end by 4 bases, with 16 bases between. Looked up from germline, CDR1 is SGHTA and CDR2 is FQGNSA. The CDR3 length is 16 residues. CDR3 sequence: CASSLDTSGSPYGYTF. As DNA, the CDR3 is TGTGCCAGCAGCTTAGACACCTCGGGTTCCCCCTATGGCTACACCTTC.

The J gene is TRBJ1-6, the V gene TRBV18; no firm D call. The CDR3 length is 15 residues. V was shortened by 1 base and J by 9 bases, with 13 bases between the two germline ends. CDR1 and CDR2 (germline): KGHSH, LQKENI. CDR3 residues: CASSPLGSFLSPLHF. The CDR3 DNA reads TGTGCCAGCTCACCACTGGGGAGCTTCCTTTCACCCCTCCACTTT.

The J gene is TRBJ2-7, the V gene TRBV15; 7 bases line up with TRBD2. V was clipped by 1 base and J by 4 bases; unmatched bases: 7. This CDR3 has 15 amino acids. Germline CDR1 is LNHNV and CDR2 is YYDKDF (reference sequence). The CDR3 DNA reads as TGTGCCACCAGCAGAGCTGGGCTAGCGGAGTACGAGCAGTACTTC. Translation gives CATSRAGLAEYEQYF.

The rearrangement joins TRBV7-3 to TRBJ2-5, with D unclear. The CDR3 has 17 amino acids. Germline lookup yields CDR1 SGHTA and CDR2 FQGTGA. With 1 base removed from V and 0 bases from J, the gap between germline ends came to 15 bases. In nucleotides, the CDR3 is TGTGCCAGCAGCTTAAATCGATTAGCACCCCACCAAGAGACCCAGTACTTC. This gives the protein CASSLNRLAPHQETQYF.

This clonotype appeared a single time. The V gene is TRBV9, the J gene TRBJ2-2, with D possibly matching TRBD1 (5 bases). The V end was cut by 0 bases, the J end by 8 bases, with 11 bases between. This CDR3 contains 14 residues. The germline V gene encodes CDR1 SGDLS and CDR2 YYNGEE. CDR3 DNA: TGTGCCAGCAGCGTAGCAGACAGCCCGGGGGAGCTGTTTTTT. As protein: CASSVADSPGELFF.

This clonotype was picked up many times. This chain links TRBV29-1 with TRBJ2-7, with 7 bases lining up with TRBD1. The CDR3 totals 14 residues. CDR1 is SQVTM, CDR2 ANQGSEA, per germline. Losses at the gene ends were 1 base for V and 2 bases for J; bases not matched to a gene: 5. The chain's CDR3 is CSVEGLGTAYEQYF. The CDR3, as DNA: TGCAGCGTTGAAGGGCTCGGGACAGCCTACGAGCAGTACTTC.

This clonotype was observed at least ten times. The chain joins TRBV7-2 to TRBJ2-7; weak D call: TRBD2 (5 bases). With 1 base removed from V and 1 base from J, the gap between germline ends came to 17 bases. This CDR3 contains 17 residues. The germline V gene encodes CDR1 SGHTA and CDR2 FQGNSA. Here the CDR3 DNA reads TGTGCCAGCAGCTTAGAGATCGCGGGTTCGGGTTCCTACGAGCAGTACTTC. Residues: CASSLEIAGSGSYEQYF.

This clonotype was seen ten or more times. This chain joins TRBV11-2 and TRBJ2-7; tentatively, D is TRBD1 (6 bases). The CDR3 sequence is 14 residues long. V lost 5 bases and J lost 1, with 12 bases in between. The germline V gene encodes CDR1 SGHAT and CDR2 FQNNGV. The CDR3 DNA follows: TGTGCCAGCAGCCGCCGGGACACATCCTACGAGCAGTACTTC. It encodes CASSRRDTSYEQYF. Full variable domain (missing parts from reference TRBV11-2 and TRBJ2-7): EAGVAQSPRYKIIEKRQSVAFWCNPISGHATLYWYQQILGQGPKLLIQFQNNGVVDDSQLPKDRFSAERLKGVDSTLKIQPAKLEDSAVYLCASSRRDTSYEQYFGPGTRLTVT.

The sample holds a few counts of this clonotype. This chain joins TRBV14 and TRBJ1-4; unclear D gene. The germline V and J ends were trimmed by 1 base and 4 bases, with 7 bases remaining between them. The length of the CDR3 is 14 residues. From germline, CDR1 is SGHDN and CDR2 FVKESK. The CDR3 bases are TGTGCCAGCAGCCAAGGCAGAAATAATGAAAAACTGTTTTTT. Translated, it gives CASSQGRNNEKLFF.

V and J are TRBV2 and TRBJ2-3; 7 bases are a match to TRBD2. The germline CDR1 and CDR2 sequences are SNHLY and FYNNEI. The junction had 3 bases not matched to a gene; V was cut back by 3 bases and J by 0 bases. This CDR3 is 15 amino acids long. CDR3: CASSEGGVSTDTQYF. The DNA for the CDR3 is TGTGCCAGCAGTGAGGGAGGGGTCAGCACAGATACGCAGTATTTT.